These 29 T cell receptor beta chains share one sample of origin, sequenced in a study of shared clonotypes between healthy human individuals. TCRdb keeps only in-frame clones here, not all; method: immunoSEQ multiplex PCR. The sample includes 2,500,000 or so clones, approximately 90% seen only once; the top ten take 0.37%. Sequencing was carried out using naive CD4+ T cells from PBMCs. Subset meaning: CD45RA+ positively selected. Receptor source: a man younger than 30 in good health. Some clones in this sample may be carry-over from other donors' samples.

V is TRBV28 and J is TRBJ2-1; the D is unclear. The CDR3 extends over 15 amino acids. The V end lost 7 bases, the J end lost 8 bases, and 21 bases lay between the germline ends. Germline loops: CDR1 MDHEN, CDR2 SYDVKM. The DNA for the CDR3 is TGTGCCAGCAAATCAGGACCGGACCCCCCCTATGAGCAGTTCTTC. Translating it yields CASKSGPDPPYEQFF. Variable domain in full (rest from reference TRBV28 and TRBJ2-1): DVKVTQSSRYLVKRTGEKVFLECVQDMDHENMFWYRQDPGLGLRLIYFSYDVKMKEKGDIPEGYSVSREKKERFSLILESASTNQTSMYLCASKSGPDPPYEQFFGPGTRLTVL.

The chain carries TRBV29-1 and TRBJ2-3; 10 bases fit TRBD1. The length of the CDR3 is 13 residues. Germline V gene data show CDR1 as SQVTM and CDR2 as ANQGSEA. With V trimmed by 3 bases and J by 4 bases, 1 base remained unmatched. This chain's CDR3 is CSVDGTGADTQYF. The CDR3, as DNA: TGCAGCGTTGATGGGACAGGGGCAGATACGCAGTATTTT.

This clone was detected only once. The gene calls are TRBV2 and TRBJ1-2; D perhaps matches TRBD1 (5 bases). V was pared by 6 bases and J by 4 bases, with 15 bases between. Germline CDR1 and CDR2: SNHLY and FYNNEI. The CDR3 runs to 14 residues. The CDR3 spells CASSTDSGLYGYTF. The CDR3 nucleotides are TGTGCCAGCAGCACTGACAGTGGCCTCTATGGCTACACCTTC.

This sequence joins TRBV14 and TRBJ1-4; no definite D call. The CDR3 is made up of 18 amino acids. Germline CDR1 SGHDN, CDR2 FVKESK. Trimming took off 1 base at V and 2 bases at J, with 17 bases between the two ends. The CDR3 DNA reads as TGTGCCAGCAGCCAAGTCTTTTTCGTCGGGCTTACTAATGAAAAACTGTTTTTT. Translated: CASSQVFFVGLTNEKLFF.

This clone was recorded once. The rearrangement links TRBV7-3 to TRBJ2-6, with TRBD1 matching over 9 bases. The CDR3 is made up of 17 amino acids. The trim removed 4 bases at V and 1 base at J, leaving 5 bases unmatched. Per germline, CDR1 SGHTA and CDR2 FQGTGA. Here the CDR3 DNA reads TGTGCCAGCAGCTATACAGGGGGCGCTTCTGGGGCCAACGTCCTGACTTTC. Residues: CASSYTGGASGANVLTF.

V and J are TRBV2 and TRBJ1-6; D may be TRBD1 (6 bases). Germline CDR1 SNHLY, CDR2 FYNNEI. V lost 8 bases, J lost 7 bases, and 12 bases lay in between. CDR3 length: 13 residues. For the CDR3, the DNA is TGTGCCAGCGGGACACAAAGCAATTCACCCCTCCACTTT. Encoded protein: CASGTQSNSPLHF.

This clone was counted a few times. This chain connects TRBV5-1 to TRBJ1-4, with D tentatively TRBD1 (5 bases). Between the trimmed V and J ends, which lost 4 bases and 6 bases, there was a span of 16 bases. This CDR3 has 15 amino acids. The V gene's germline CDR1 is SGHRS and CDR2 YFSETQ. CDR3 DNA sequence: TGCGCCAGCAGCCTGCGGGAGGTGGGGGATGAAAAACTGTTTTTT. It encodes CASSLREVGDEKLFF.

Comments on this clone: Other DNA sequences in the sample encode the same CDR3. CDR3 amino acids: CASSSPGQGYEQYF. The CDR3 coding sequence is TGTGCCAGCAGTTCCCCGGGACAGGGGTACGAGCAGTACTTC. The chain recombines TRBV28 with TRBJ2-7; 10 bases fit TRBD1. With V trimmed by 4 bases and J by 4 bases, 4 bases remained unmatched. The CDR3 is 14 amino acids. The V gene's germline CDR1 is MDHEN and CDR2 SYDVKM.

The chain's CDR3 is CASSLLYRRPNTGELFF. CDR3 coding DNA: TGTGCCAGCAGCTTACTCTATCGGAGGCCCAACACCGGGGAGCTGTTTTTT. The chain carries TRBV7-6 and TRBJ2-2; TRBD2 might be the D (5 bases). The CDR3 sequence is 17 residues long. Deletions cut 2 bases from V and 2 bases from J, with 15 bases between. Germline V gives CDR1 SGHVS, CDR2 FNYEAQ.

As concerns this clone: Other DNA sequences in the same sample also yield this CDR3. The V and J genes are TRBV19 and TRBJ2-5, with TRBD1 as a possible D gene (6 bases). Germline CDR1 and CDR2: LNHDA and SQIVND (reference sequence). The CDR3 is 13 amino acids. Trimming removed 3 bases from V and 3 bases from J, with 8 bases in between. The CDR3 DNA reads as TGTGCCAGTAGTATGACAGGAGAAGAGACCCAGTACTTC. It encodes CASSMTGEETQYF.

Of note for this clone: Other nucleotide sequences from this sample produce the same CDR3. The chain carries TRBV20-1 and TRBJ2-7; D not certain. The V end lost 6 bases, the J end lost 4 bases, and 10 bases lay between the germline ends. Germline V CDR1 and CDR2: DFQATT, SNEGSKA (reference sequence). The CDR3 covers 11 residues. In DNA, the CDR3 is TGCAGTGCGGCCCGTGGGTACGAGCAGTACTTC. Translating gives CSAARGYEQYF.

V usage is TRBV7-2 and J usage is TRBJ1-2, with D tentatively TRBD1 (5 bases). The CDR3 consists of 14 residues. The germline V gene encodes CDR1 SGHTA and CDR2 FQGNSA. Trimming left V 5 bases short and J 4 bases short, with 14 bases between. CDR3 sequence reads: CASSLGAQTYGYTF. CDR3 nucleotide sequence: TGTGCCAGCAGCCTCGGGGCTCAGACCTATGGCTACACCTTC.

The rearrangement links TRBV5-1 to TRBJ2-3; D gene unclear. This CDR3 comprises 13 residues. Trimming took off 3 bases at V and 2 bases at J, with 7 bases between the two ends. Looked up from germline, CDR1 is SGHRS and CDR2 is YFSETQ. The DNA for the CDR3 is TGCGCCAGCAGCTCCCAAAACACAGATACGCAGTATTTT. Translating gives CASSSQNTDTQYF.

This clone is a singleton in its sample. This chain links TRBV6-5 with TRBJ2-1; D perhaps matches TRBD1 (6 bases). V lost 8 bases, J lost 2 bases, and 16 bases lay in between. Germline CDR1 and CDR2: MNHEY and SVGAGI. This CDR3 has 15 residues. Here the CDR3 reads CASGQLGHPYNEQFF. The CDR3 DNA is TGTGCCAGCGGTCAATTGGGACATCCCTACAATGAGCAGTTCTTC.

The rearrangement joins TRBV28 to TRBJ1-1, with 9 bases identical to TRBD1. The CDR3 is 15 residues long. Trimming took 3 bases from V and 4 from J; bases not matched to a gene: 6. The germline gives CDR1 MDHEN, CDR2 SYDVKM. In DNA form, the CDR3 reads TGTGCCAGCAGTTTCCTGGGACAGGGTCTCACTGAAGCTTTCTTT. Translation gives CASSFLGQGLTEAFF.

The J gene is TRBJ1-2, the V gene TRBV4-1; D might be TRBD1 (6 bases). CDR1 is MGHRA and CDR2 is YSYEKL in the germline V gene. Between the trimmed V and J ends, which lost 1 base and 7 bases, there was a span of 13 bases. The CDR3 has 14 residues. The CDR3 DNA is TGCGCCAGCAGCCAAGGCACAGGGCCTTTTGGCTACACCTTC. It specifies CASSQGTGPFGYTF.

CDR3 nucleotides: TGTGCCAGCAGCTTAGGACAGGGCAGGTCCTACGAGCAGTACTTC. It codes for CASSLGQGRSYEQYF. The chain couples TRBV11-2 to TRBJ2-7; 7 bases align to TRBD1. V gave up 1 base and J gave up 1 base; unmatched junction bases: 4. Germline-derived CDR1 and CDR2 are SGHAT and FQNNGV. This CDR3 is 15 amino acids long.

The gene calls are TRBV5-1 and TRBJ1-2; D ambiguous. CDR1 is SGHRS, CDR2 YFSETQ, per germline. Trimming stripped 4 bases from V and 8 bases from J, with 24 bases between. The CDR3 runs to 16 residues. The CDR3 reads CASSPSTVGSVRGYTF. The DNA of the CDR3 is TGCGCCAGCAGCCCAAGCACGGTGGGCAGTGTACGGGGCTACACCTTC.

V and J are TRBV7-4 and TRBJ2-5; 11 bases fit TRBD2. CDR3 length: 19 amino acids. The trim removed 4 bases at V and 1 base at J, leaving 14 bases unmatched. Germline V gene lookup returns CDR1 SGHVT and CDR2 SQSDAQ. The CDR3 here is CASSYSGRVAGGIQETQYF. CDR3 nucleotides: TGTGCCAGCAGCTATTCGGGGAGAGTAGCGGGAGGGATCCAAGAGACCCAGTACTTC.

The genes are TRBV11-3 and TRBJ2-2; D is unresolved. Trimming took off 2 bases at V and 2 bases at J, with 6 bases between the two ends. The CDR3 has 14 residues. Germline-derived CDR1 and CDR2 are SGHNT and YENEEA. The CDR3 region is CASSLYRNTGELFF. The DNA for the CDR3 is TGTGCCAGCAGCTTATACAGAAACACCGGGGAGCTGTTTTTT.

The rearrangement links TRBV7-3 to TRBJ1-1; the D is unclear. Germline V gene sequence: CDR1 SGHTA, CDR2 FQGTGA. The length of the CDR3 is 13 residues. Deletions cut 2 bases from V and 9 bases from J, with 13 bases between. Here the CDR3 reads CASSLDGRDKAFF. CDR3 nucleotides: TGTGCCAGCAGCTTAGACGGACGTGATAAAGCTTTCTTT.

The V gene is TRBV5-8, the J gene TRBJ1-4; possible D gene TRBD1, 6 bases. This CDR3 is built from 12 residues. The germline V and J ends were trimmed by 5 bases and 12 bases, with 14 bases remaining between them. CDR1 SGHTS and CDR2 YDEGEE come from the germline V gene. CDR3 nucleotides: TGTGCCAGCAGAACGGTGGGGGGCCAACTGTTTTTT. This sequence encodes CASRTVGGQLFF.

V gene TRBV28 combines with J gene TRBJ1-1; weak D call: TRBD1 (5 bases). The CDR3 is 15 residues long. Germline lookup yields CDR1 MDHEN and CDR2 SYDVKM. Trimming removed 3 bases at V and 5 bases at J, with 16 bases between. As DNA, the CDR3 is TGTGCCAGCAGTTTCAATTTGGGGGGGAGAACTGAAGCTTTCTTT. It codes for CASSFNLGGRTEAFF.

The chain couples TRBV6-5 to TRBJ2-2, with D perhaps TRBD1 (5 bases). This CDR3 has 14 amino acids. Germline V gives CDR1 MNHEY, CDR2 SVGAGI. V lost 6 bases and J 1 base, leaving 9 bases between the germline ends. This chain's CDR3 is CASRRQRNTGELFF. The CDR3 DNA sequence: TGTGCCAGCAGACGACAGAGGAACACCGGGGAGCTGTTTTTT.

The V call is TRBV6-1, the J call TRBJ2-3, with D perhaps given as TRBD1 or TRBD2 (5 bases each). Trimming took 4 bases from V and 0 from J, leaving 14 bases between them. Looked up from germline, CDR1 is MNHNS and CDR2 is SASEGT. CDR3 length equals 16 residues. The chain's CDR3 is CASSGRGAFSTDTQYF. CDR3 nucleotides: TGTGCCAGCAGTGGCCGAGGGGCCTTTAGCACAGATACGCAGTATTTT.

The J gene is TRBJ1-1, the V gene TRBV9; 8 bases agree with TRBD1. Per the germline V gene, CDR1 is SGDLS and CDR2 is YYNGEE. The CDR3 is made up of 14 amino acids. V gave up 3 bases and J gave up 1 base; unmatched junction bases: 2. In DNA form, the CDR3 reads TGTGCCAGCAGCGAGACAGGGGCGAACACTGAAGCTTTCTTT. Its translation is CASSETGANTEAFF.

Regarding this clone: Other DNA sequences in this specimen translate into the identical CDR3. The chain combines TRBV29-1 with TRBJ2-7, with 9 bases lining up with TRBD2. J gave up 4 bases and V 4 bases, and 2 bases lay outside the gene matches. This CDR3 is built from 12 residues. Germline V gene data show CDR1 as SQVTM and CDR2 as ANQGSEA. CDR3 nucleotide sequence: TGCAGCGTTGCTAGCGGGGTATACGAGCAGTACTTC. The encoded protein is CSVASGVYEQYF.

Notes on this clone: Other DNA sequences from this sample encode an identical CDR3 as well. The chain joins TRBV6-5 to TRBJ2-5; 7 bases fit TRBD2. V lost 6 bases, J lost 5 bases, and 6 bases stayed unmatched. The CDR3 is made up of 13 amino acids. CDR1 and CDR2 from the germline V gene are MNHEY and SVGAGI. DNA for the CDR3: TGTGCCAGCAGCTTGGGGGGGGGTGAGACCCAGTACTTC. Protein product: CASSLGGGETQYF.

J is TRBJ1-2 and V is TRBV5-4; no clear D gene. The CDR3 has 15 amino acids. Germline loops: CDR1 SGHNT, CDR2 YYREEE (reference sequence). Trimming pared 2 bases from V and 3 bases from J, leaving 14 bases between. The CDR3 DNA is TGTGCCAGCAGCTTAACGAACACAGTATACTATGGCTACACCTTC. Translating gives CASSLTNTVYYGYTF.